This T cell receptor (beta chain) is from a study of T-cell reconstitution after alpha-beta-depleted transplantation in children. The germline CDR1 and CDR2 sequences are SGDLS and YYNGEE. This CDR3 spans 15 amino acids. With V trimmed by 3 bases and J by 5 bases, 6 bases remained unmatched. Using unique molecular identifiers, the investigators prepared the TCRbeta library. TCRdb reanalysed the PCR reads using MiXCR and keeps one entry per CDR3 protein. The data contain about 900,000 distinct CDR3 sequences, roughly 29% of them seen just once; the ten biggest clones take up over 25%. This chain joins TRBV9 and TRBJ2-5, with 11 bases that match TRBD1. The origin of this receptor is a boy in the first two years of life who had a stem cell transplant for SCID, so the T cells may come from the graft donor. The input for sequencing was PBMCs, mostly from graft donor cells, taken 360 days after TCRalphabeta/CD19-depleted stem cell transplant. CDR3 bases: TGTGCCAGCAGCGCCAACCGGGACAGGGGGGAGACCCAGTACTTC. This gives the protein CASSANRDRGETQYF.